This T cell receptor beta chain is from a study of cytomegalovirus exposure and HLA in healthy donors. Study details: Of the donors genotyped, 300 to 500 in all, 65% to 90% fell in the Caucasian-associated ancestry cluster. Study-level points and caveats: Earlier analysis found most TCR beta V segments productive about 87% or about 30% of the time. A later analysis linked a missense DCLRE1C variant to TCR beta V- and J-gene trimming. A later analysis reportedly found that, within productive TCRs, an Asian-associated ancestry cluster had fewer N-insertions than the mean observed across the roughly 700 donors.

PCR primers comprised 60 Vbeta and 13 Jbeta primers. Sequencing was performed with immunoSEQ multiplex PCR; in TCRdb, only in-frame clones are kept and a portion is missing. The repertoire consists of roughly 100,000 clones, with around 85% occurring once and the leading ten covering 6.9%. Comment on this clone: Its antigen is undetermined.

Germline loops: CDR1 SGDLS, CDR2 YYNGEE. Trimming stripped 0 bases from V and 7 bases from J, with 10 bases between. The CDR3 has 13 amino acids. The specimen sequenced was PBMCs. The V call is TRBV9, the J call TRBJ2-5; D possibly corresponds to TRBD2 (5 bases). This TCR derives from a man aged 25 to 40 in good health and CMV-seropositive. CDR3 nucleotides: TGTGCCAGCAGCGTAGGCGGGCCGGGGACCCAGTACTTC. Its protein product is CASSVGGPGTQYF.